These T cell receptor beta chains were read from a single sample in a study of cytomegalovirus exposure and HLA in healthy donors. Method: immunoSEQ multiplex PCR; TCRdb's copy keeps in-frame clones and lacks some. This table holds some 110,000 clones, about 79% found once. The sample was PBMCs. Receptors were obtained from a young woman in good health and CMV-seropositive. The CDR3 runs from the conserved cysteine through the conserved F or W. The D gene is left open where the match is weak. Expanded clones are given a class, and other clones once, few, many or no size at all.

clone_size j_call v_call d_call cdr3_length cdr3_nt cdr3_aa
. TRBJ2-1 TRBV5-1 . 13 TGCGCCAGCAGCTTGGCCGGCTTGGACAGGCAGTTCTTC CASSLAGLDRQFF
. TRBJ1-5 TRBV19 . 13 TGTGCCAGCGAGGCAGGGTGGTATCAGCCCCAGCATTTT CASEAGWYQPQHF
. TRBJ2-7 TRBV6-5 . 12 TGTGCCAGCAGTTCCTTGGGGGGCGAGCAGTACTTC CASSSLGGEQYF
. TRBJ1-5 TRBV5-1 . 15 TGCGCCAGCAGGGAAGGAGGGGCTAGCAATCAGCCCCAGCATTTT CASREGGASNQPQHF
. TRBJ2-2 TRBV7-6 TRBD2 17 TGTGCCAGCAGCTCACCCCCTAGCGGGAGGAGCACCGGGGAGCTGTTTTTT CASSSPPSGRSTGELFF
. TRBJ1-2 TRBV5-1 TRBD1 14 TGCGCCAGCAGCTTGGCTTCGACAGGGTATGGCTACACCTTC CASSLASTGYGYTF
. TRBJ2-5 TRBV15 TRBD2 16 TGTGCCACCAGCAGAGGACTAGCGGATATCCAAGAGACCCAGTACTTC CATSRGLADIQETQYF
. TRBJ2-7 TRBV4-1 TRBD2 15 TGCGCCAGCAGCCACCGGGTAGCGGGAGGCTACGAGCAGTACTTC CASSHRVAGGYEQYF
. TRBJ2-7 TRBV6-5 . 11 TGTGCCAGCAGTTATCTGGGCGCAAAGCACTTC CASSYLGAKHF
. TRBJ1-2 TRBV7-2 . 15 TGTGCCAGCAGCTTCCGTGACAGGAAATTCTATGGCTACACCTTC CASSFRDRKFYGYTF
. TRBJ2-7 TRBV11-2 . 13 TGTGCCAGCAGCTTAGGATTAGGGGGCGAGCAGTACTTC CASSLGLGGEQYF
few TRBJ1-1 TRBV15 . 15 TGTGCCACCAGCAGACGCAGGGTCGCGAACACTGAAGCTTTCTTT CATSRRRVANTEAFF
once TRBJ2-7 TRBV6-1 TRBD2 14 TGTGCCAGCACGACCAGCGGGAACTCCTACGAGCAGTACTTC CASTTSGNSYEQYF
. TRBJ2-7 TRBV5-1 . 12 TGCGCCAGCAGCTTGGCGACGGGCGAGCAGTACTTC CASSLATGEQYF
. TRBJ2-5 TRBV9 . 14 TGTGCCAGCAGCGTAGTTGGTAGTATGGAGACCCAGTACTTC CASSVVGSMETQYF
. TRBJ2-5 TRBV11-3 . 13 TGTGCCAGCAGCTTAGAGCGGGCAGAGACCCAGTACTTC CASSLERAETQYF
. TRBJ2-7 TRBV5-4 . 15 TGTGCCAGCAGCTTGGGCGCCGGGAGCTCCTACGAGCAGTACTTC CASSLGAGSSYEQYF
. TRBJ2-1 TRBV18 TRBD2 14 TGTGCCAGCTCACCACCCCTAGCGGGAAATGAGCAGTTCTTC CASSPPLAGNEQFF